The 18 T cell receptor beta chains listed next were all sequenced from one sample in a study of blood T cell repertoires in COVID-19. The method was immunoSEQ multiplex PCR; TCRdb's version includes in-frame clones alone and lacks a portion of them. Altogether roughly 48,000 clones are present, approximately 89% being singletons, with the ten largest covering roughly a quarter. Sequenced sample: peripheral blood. These receptors all stem from a woman of 80 years or more with acute or convalescent COVID-19.

CDR3 nucleotides: TGTGCCAGCAGCTTAGGGGGACACGGCCAGCCTATCAATGAGCAGTTCTTC. Translating gives CASSLGGHGQPINEQFF. The chain couples TRBV11-3 to TRBJ2-1; the D gene is possibly TRBD1 (6 bases). V lost 1 base and J 6 bases, leaving 19 bases between the germline ends. Per the germline V gene, CDR1 is SGHNT and CDR2 is YENEEA. The CDR3 runs to 17 residues.

This clone was recorded a few times. V gene TRBV30 combines with J gene TRBJ1-2; no definite D call. CDR1 and CDR2 (germline): GTSNPN, SVGIG (reference sequence). Deletions cut 5 bases from V and 8 bases from J, with 18 bases between. The CDR3 consists of 13 residues. The CDR3 DNA follows: TGTGCCTGGTCTCCCGGCGGGATTGGGGGCTACACCTTC. It encodes CAWSPGGIGGYTF.

The rearrangement uses TRBV6-5 and TRBJ2-1; no reliable D call. The CDR3 totals 14 residues. Germline loops: CDR1 MNHEY, CDR2 SVGAGI. The germline V and J ends were trimmed by 7 bases and 5 bases, with 15 bases remaining between them. CDR3 DNA sequence: TGTGCCAGCACTAGTCCCGTCTGGAACAATGAGCAGTTCTTC. Its translation is CASTSPVWNNEQFF.

The chain links TRBV7-9 to TRBJ2-3; TRBD2 matches 10 bases. V dropped 4 bases and J dropped 6; count of bases not matched to a gene: 13. Per germline, CDR1 SEHNR and CDR2 FQNEAQ (reference sequence). This CDR3 contains 17 residues. CDR3 in amino acids: CASSSSMTSGSWDTQYF. The CDR3 DNA reads TGTGCCAGCAGCTCTTCCATGACTAGCGGGTCGTGGGATACGCAGTATTTT. The entire variable domain, with the rest obtained from reference TRBV7-9 and TRBJ2-3, is as follows: DTGVSQNPRHKITKRGQNVTFRCDPISEHNRLYWYRQTLGQGPEFLTYFQNEAQLEKSRLLSDRFSAERPKGSFSTLEIQRTEQGDSAMYLCASSSSMTSGSWDTQYFGPGTRLTVL.

The sample holds one count of this clone. The chain joins TRBV12-5 to TRBJ2-7; 9 nucleotides match TRBD2. The CDR3 contains 12 residues. Germline V gene sequence: CDR1 LGHNT, CDR2 FRNRAP. The trim removed 8 bases at V and 7 bases at J, leaving 6 bases unmatched. The CDR3 reads CASLTSGKEQYV. The DNA of the CDR3 is TGTGCTAGTCTGACTAGCGGAAAAGAGCAGTACGTC.

This chain joins TRBV7-9 and TRBJ1-1; D uncertain. This CDR3 is 11 amino acids long. V was pared by 3 bases and J by 4 bases, with 3 bases between. CDR1 and CDR2 from the germline V gene are SEHNR and FQNEAQ (reference sequence). CDR3 in DNA: TGTGCCAGCAGCTTGGCCACTGAAGCTTTCTTT. Amino acid sequence: CASSLATEAFF.

The CDR3: CASRRSQGDYGYTF. The CDR3 bases are TGCGCCAGCAGGCGATCACAGGGGGACTATGGCTACACCTTC. The V and J genes are TRBV5-1 and TRBJ1-2; TRBD1 matches at 8 bases. The CDR3 length is 14 residues. Trimming cost V 5 bases and J 3 bases; bases outside gene matches: 6. Germline CDR1 SGHRS, CDR2 YFSETQ. Full variable domain (remainder filled in from reference TRBV5-1 and TRBJ1-2): KAGVTQTPRYLIKTRGQQVTLSCSPISGHRSVSWYQQTPGQGLQFLFEYFSETQRNKGNFPGRFSGRQFSNSRSEMNVSTLELGDSALYLCASRRSQGDYGYTFGSGTRLTVV.

V and J are TRBV19 and TRBJ2-2, with 16 nucleotides matching TRBD2. The germline gives CDR1 LNHDA, CDR2 SQIVND (reference sequence). The V and J ends lost 5 bases and 8 bases, in that order; junction bases with no gene match: 20. The CDR3 loop spans 21 amino acids. The CDR3 protein is CASSEPLGTSGGASRAGELFF. DNA of the CDR3: TGTGCCAGTAGTGAACCTCTAGGGACTAGCGGGGGGGCCTCTCGGGCTGGGGAGCTGTTTTTT.

As DNA, the CDR3 is TGTGCCAGCTCACCGTCCCCAACGGGGGGCTACACCTTC. Its translation: CASSPSPTGGYTF. V and J are TRBV18 and TRBJ1-2; no firm D call. The CDR3 is 13 amino acids. The germline V gene encodes CDR1 KGHSH and CDR2 LQKENI. V was shortened by 3 bases and J by 8 bases, with 13 bases between the two germline ends. The variable domain in full, with the rest retrieved from reference TRBV18 and TRBJ1-2, is NAGVMQNPRHLVRRRGQEARLRCSPMKGHSHVYWYRQLPEEGLKFMVYLQKENIIDESGMPKERFSAEFPKEGPSILRIQQVVRGDSAAYFCASSPSPTGGYTFGSGTRLTVV.

The CDR3 loop reads CATRLAGEENEQFF. The CDR3 region has the DNA TGTGCCACGCGACTAGCGGGGGAGGAAAATGAGCAGTTCTTC. The chain uses TRBV3-1 (or the pseudogene TRBV3-2) and TRBJ2-1, with TRBD2 matching 12 bases. The J segment lost 7 bases and the V segment lost 10 bases, leaving 8 bases of the junction unmatched. Per germline, CDR1 LGHDT and CDR2 YNNKEL (reference sequence). CDR3 size: 14 residues.

The chain carries TRBV2 and TRBJ1-2; TRBD1 might be the D (5 bases). The CDR3 covers 12 residues. V was shortened by 4 bases and J by 3 bases, with 6 bases between the two germline ends. Germline V gene sequence: CDR1 SNHLY, CDR2 FYNNEI. The CDR3 sequence: CASSGTYYGYTF. Written as DNA, the CDR3 is TGTGCCAGCAGTGGGACATACTATGGCTACACCTTC. Variable domain in full (rest from reference TRBV2 and TRBJ1-2): EPEVTQTPSHQVTQMGQEVILRCVPISNHLYFYWYRQILGQKVEFLVSFYNNEISEKSEIFDDQFSVERPDGSNFTLKIRSTKLEDSAMYFCASSGTYYGYTFGSGTRLTVV.

The V and J genes are TRBV3-1 (or the pseudogene TRBV3-2) and TRBJ1-2; 7 nucleotides match TRBD1. The CDR3 consists of 13 residues. Germline CDR1 LGHDT, CDR2 YNNKEL (reference sequence). The V gene end was trimmed by 5 bases and the J gene end by 6 bases; junction bases not matched to a gene: 6. The DNA of the CDR3 is TGTGCCAGCAGCGTACAAGGGGGCGATGGCTACACCTTC. Its translation: CASSVQGGDGYTF.

The J gene is TRBJ2-1, the V gene TRBV29-1; 11 bases match TRBD2. V shed 8 bases, J shed 9 bases, and the junction held 12 bases outside the gene matches. Germline V gene sequence: CDR1 SQVTM, CDR2 ANQGSEA. The CDR3 is 14 amino acids. CDR3 in amino acids: CSKSLAGGPGEQFF. The CDR3 bases are TGCAGCAAATCCTTAGCGGGGGGGCCAGGTGAGCAGTTCTTC.

The V gene is TRBV19, the J gene TRBJ2-1; 7 nucleotides align to TRBD1. The CDR3 consists of 16 residues. J gave up 3 bases and V 6 bases, and 11 bases lay outside the gene matches. Germline V CDR1 and CDR2: LNHDA, SQIVND (reference sequence). CDR3 bases: TGTGCCAGTAGGAAAGGGGGCATCAGGGGCTACAATGAGCAGTTCTTC. This gives the protein CASRKGGIRGYNEQFF.

The gene calls are TRBV12-3 or TRBV12-4 and TRBJ2-1, with D perhaps TRBD1 (5 bases). V lost 6 bases and J lost 5, with 11 bases in between. The CDR3 runs to 13 residues. The CDR3 protein is CASRQDSDNEQFF. The CDR3 DNA follows: TGTGCCAGCAGACAAGACAGCGACAATGAGCAGTTCTTC.

The chain joins TRBV5-1 to TRBJ1-1; D may be TRBD1 (5 bases). There are 14 residues in the CDR3. The V end lost 4 bases, the J end lost 2 bases, and 12 bases lay between the germline ends. The germline gives CDR1 SGHRS, CDR2 YFSETQ. CDR3 nucleotides: TGCGCCAGCAGCACCGGGGGAGTCAACACTGAAGCTTTCTTT. Encoded protein: CASSTGGVNTEAFF.

The chain recombines TRBV5-1 with TRBJ2-1; D is possibly TRBD2 (7 bases). Looked up from germline, CDR1 is SGHRS and CDR2 is YFSETQ. The CDR3 length is 15 residues. Trimming cost V 0 bases and J 7 bases, with 14 bases left between them. CDR3 bases: TGCGCCAGCAGCTTGGACGGGGGGCCGGGGAATGAGCAGTTCTTC. As protein: CASSLDGGPGNEQFF.

The V gene is TRBV5-1, the J gene TRBJ2-3; 8 nucleotides align to TRBD1. Trimming cost V 4 bases and J 5 bases; bases outside gene matches: 6. The CDR3 covers 14 residues. Germline lookup yields CDR1 SGHRS and CDR2 YFSETQ. The CDR3 DNA sequence: TGCGCCAGCAGCCTCGGACAGGGTGAAGATACGCAGTATTTT. Translated: CASSLGQGEDTQYF. The full variable domain, completed using reference TRBV5-1 and TRBJ2-3, is KAGVTQTPRYLIKTRGQQVTLSCSPISGHRSVSWYQQTPGQGLQFLFEYFSETQRNKGNFPGRFSGRQFSNSRSEMNVSTLELGDSALYLCASSLGQGEDTQYFGPGTRLTVL.